The entry below gives a single T cell receptor (beta chain) sequence along with its context. This specimen belongs to a study of blood T cell repertoires in COVID-19. V shed 4 bases and J 5 bases; nucleotides not matched to a gene: 8. The CDR3 is made up of 16 amino acids. Germline V lookup: CDR1 SGHRS, CDR2 YFSETQ. Generated by immunoSEQ multiplex PCR, the TCRdb table keeps only in-frame clones and is missing some. The table has about 130,000 clones, over 80% seen once. The chain carries TRBV5-1 and TRBJ2-3, with 12 nucleotides matching TRBD2. Sequenced material: peripheral blood. The sequence came from a man between 50 and 59 years old with active COVID-19. The CDR3 sequence is CASSTSSGGALDTQYF. For the CDR3, the DNA is TGCGCCAGCAGCACTTCTAGCGGGGGGGCGTTAGATACGCAGTATTTT.